Presented here are 2 T cell receptor beta chains from one specimen sequenced in a study of siplizumab effects on memory and regulatory T cells. Sequencing used immunoSEQ multiplex PCR; TCRdb keeps in-frame clones, though not all of them. The profile shows 85,000 to 130,000 clones, 80% to 95% of them singletons. Sequenced input: CD4+ T cells sorted from blood. Source of these receptors: a human donor in good health. Some clones in this sample may be carry-over from other donors' samples.

This chain joins TRBV10-3 and TRBJ1-5; D is ambiguous. CDR3 length: 13 residues. The germline CDR1 and CDR2 sequences are ENHRY and SYGVKD. Between the trimmed V and J ends, which lost 4 bases and 3 bases, there was a span of 7 bases. The CDR3 loop is CAISGSDNQPQHF. The CDR3 region has the DNA TGTGCCATCAGTGGCAGTGACAATCAGCCCCAGCATTTT.

The V and J genes are TRBV19 and TRBJ2-7; 7 nucleotides line up with TRBD2. Unmatched junction bases numbered 5, after V lost 3 bases and J lost 0 bases. The CDR3 length is 15 residues. The germline gives CDR1 LNHDA, CDR2 SQIVND (reference sequence). The CDR3 region has the DNA TGTGCCAGTAGTATGCGACTAGCCAACTCCTACGAGCAGTACTTC. The encoded protein is CASSMRLANSYEQYF.